This entry lists 5 T cell receptor beta chains sequenced from one sample in a study of T cell clonotyping in hematopoietic cell transplantation (dated by TCRdb to about 2021). Receptor amplification or capture employed the immunoSEQ multiplex PCR assay. TCRdb stores this immuneACCESS table with in-frame sequences only. Part of the clones is absent; in the studies checked, under half of the shortfall reflects unresolved V genes, and no reason is known for the rest. Here the sample has about 4,200 clones; 15% to 20% occur a single time. The ten largest clones represent 19% of the sample. According to the study, the label for this sample's time point signals: 30 days after allo-HCT. Sequenced material: peripheral blood mononuclear cells, taken 30 days after allogeneic stem cell transplant. The receptors here all came from a male patient in his fifties who had an allogeneic stem cell transplant from a related donor, so the T cells may come from the graft donor. Some clones in this sample may be carry-over from other donors' samples.

This clone is large. DNA of the CDR3: TGTGCCAGTAGTTCGTGGGCAGCTAATAATGAAAAACTGTTTTTT. It codes for CASSSWAANNEKLFF. The chain recombines TRBV19 with TRBJ1-4; D call uncertain. The CDR3 runs to 15 residues. Germline CDR1 is LNHDA and CDR2 is SQIVND (reference sequence). V dropped 5 bases and J dropped 4 bases, with 14 bases sitting between them.

V and J are TRBV2 and TRBJ2-3, with D unclear. CDR3 length: 15 amino acids. V lost 7 bases, J lost 1 base, and 15 bases lay in between. Per the germline V gene, CDR1 is SNHLY and CDR2 is FYNNEI. The CDR3 nucleotides read TGTGCCAGCACCCCTCTGGCACACCGCACAGATACGCAGTATTTT. Translated, it gives CASTPLAHRTDTQYF. The full variable domain, completed using reference TRBV2 and TRBJ2-3, is EPEVTQTPSHQVTQMGQEVILRCVPISNHLYFYWYRQILGQKVEFLVSFYNNEISEKSEIFDDQFSVERPDGSNFTLKIRSTKLEDSAMYFCASTPLAHRTDTQYFGPGTRLTVL.

J is TRBJ2-3 and V is TRBV27, with TRBD2 matching over 12 bases. The V gene's germline CDR1 is MNHEY and CDR2 SMNVEV (reference sequence). Trimming removed 5 bases from V and 2 bases from J; junction bases left unmatched: 5. The CDR3 consists of 16 residues. The CDR3 sequence: CASSPRLAGATDTQYF. CDR3 coding DNA: TGTGCCAGCAGTCCACGACTAGCGGGGGCCACAGATACGCAGTATTTT.

This clone was recorded a few times. The chain couples TRBV6-5 to TRBJ2-7; D unresolved. The CDR3 has 13 amino acids. Germline CDR1 reads MNHEY; CDR2 reads SVGAGI. V was trimmed by 0 bases and J by 6 bases, leaving 9 bases between them. The CDR3 DNA sequence: TGTGCCAGCAGTTACTCGACGAAGTCCGAGCAGTACTTC. Translated: CASSYSTKSEQYF.

This clone was counted only a few times. The gene calls are TRBV5-1 and TRBJ1-1; D possibly corresponds to TRBD1 (5 bases). Germline V CDR1 and CDR2: SGHRS, YFSETQ. The CDR3 extends over 14 amino acids. V was cut by 0 bases and J by 6 bases, with 12 bases left in between. The CDR3 nucleotides are TGCGCCAGCAGCTTGGAGCCAGGGCTCCCTGAAGCTTTCTTT. Translated: CASSLEPGLPEAFF.